The 29 T cell receptor beta chains below come from one sample, sequenced in a study of shared clonotypes between healthy human individuals. TCRdb's table, derived via immunoSEQ multiplex PCR, lists solely in-frame clones and lacks some. The top ten clones hold around 0.13% of a sample with around 2.1 million clones, more than 90% of them seen once. Sample: naive CD4+ T cells sorted from blood. The sample's subset: CD45RA+ positively selected. The receptor source for this set is a young man in good health.

This clone was recorded only once. The chain is built from TRBV6-1 and TRBJ2-1; TRBD2 agrees at 8 bases. Looked up from germline, CDR1 is MNHNS and CDR2 is SASEGT. The J segment lost 9 bases and the V segment lost 4 bases, leaving 14 bases of the junction unmatched. There are 16 residues in the CDR3. CDR3 sequence: CASSADPGLEGREQFF. DNA for the CDR3: TGTGCCAGCAGTGCCGACCCGGGACTAGAAGGTCGTGAGCAGTTCTTC.

The chain uses TRBV9 and TRBJ2-3, with D possibly matching TRBD1 (7 bases). V was shortened by 3 bases and J by 5 bases, with 22 bases between the two germline ends. The germline V gene has CDR1 SGDLS and CDR2 YYNGEE. The CDR3 totals 17 residues. The CDR3 sequence: CASSAPRGDVRRDTQYF. The CDR3 bases are TGTGCCAGCAGCGCTCCCAGGGGGGACGTAAGGAGAGATACGCAGTATTTT.

This rearrangement joins TRBV18 to TRBJ1-2; 8 nucleotides align to TRBD1. V lost 6 bases and J lost 6; bases outside the gene matches: 12. Germline values: CDR1 KGHSH, CDR2 LQKENI. CDR3 length equals 15 residues. The CDR3 spells CASSPGQGAFDGYTF. CDR3 nucleotides: TGTGCCAGCTCCCCCGGGCAGGGGGCTTTCGATGGCTACACCTTC.

The chain links TRBV5-1 to TRBJ2-3, with D maybe TRBD1 (6 bases). CDR3 length: 15 residues. Per germline, CDR1 SGHRS and CDR2 YFSETQ. V was pared by 1 base and J by 3 bases, with 12 bases between. The CDR3 spells CASSLMGAGTDTQYF. The CDR3 nucleotides are TGCGCCAGCAGCTTGATGGGGGCTGGGACAGATACGCAGTATTTT.

Note on this clone: The sample contains more than one DNA sequence encoding this CDR3. The genes are TRBV9 and TRBJ1-3; D unclear. Trimming stripped 3 bases from V and 0 bases from J, with 4 bases between. The CDR3 has 13 residues. The germline V gene encodes CDR1 SGDLS and CDR2 YYNGEE. The CDR3 bases are TGTGCCAGCAGCGCACTCTCTGGAAACACCATATATTTT. Its translation: CASSALSGNTIYF.

The chain is built from TRBV5-1 and TRBJ2-2, with D possibly being TRBD1 (6 bases). The V gene lost 0 bases and the J gene lost 8 bases, with 14 bases spanning the gap. The length of the CDR3 is 15 residues. Germline V gene data show CDR1 as SGHRS and CDR2 as YFSETQ. This CDR3 is CASSLAEGESGELFF. The CDR3 bases are TGCGCCAGCAGCTTGGCCGAGGGGGAAAGTGGGGAGCTGTTTTTT.

The J gene is TRBJ1-4, the V gene TRBV7-9; TRBD1 might be the D (6 bases). The CDR3 length is 16 residues. Germline CDR1 and CDR2: SEHNR and FQNEAQ (reference sequence). V gave up 5 bases and J gave up 5 bases, with 18 bases separating them. CDR3 sequence reads: CASSTRDTSLNEKLFF. The DNA of the CDR3 is TGTGCCAGCAGCACCCGGGACACCTCATTGAATGAAAAACTGTTTTTT.

J is TRBJ1-1 and V is TRBV18; D ambiguous. Germline values: CDR1 KGHSH, CDR2 LQKENI. Trimming stripped 1 base from V and 3 bases from J, with 12 bases between. CDR3 size: 15 residues. CDR3 loop: CASSPLYRVDTEAFF. Here the CDR3 DNA reads TGTGCCAGCTCACCACTTTATAGGGTTGACACTGAAGCTTTCTTT.

This clone was seen just once. The rearrangement uses TRBV4-1 and TRBJ2-2, with a tentative D call TRBD2 (6 bases). Trimming took off 1 base at V and 7 bases at J, with 7 bases between the two ends. Germline values: CDR1 MGHRA, CDR2 YSYEKL. This CDR3 is 13 amino acids long. CDR3 sequence (DNA): TGCGCCAGCAGCCAAGCGGGACTCGGGGAGCTGTTTTTT. Protein sequence: CASSQAGLGELFF.

This chain links TRBV30 with TRBJ1-2; possibly TRBD1 for D (5 bases). Germline loops: CDR1 GTSNPN, CDR2 SVGIG (reference sequence). CDR3 length: 14 residues. Trimming left V 3 bases short and J 4 bases short, with 15 bases between. CDR3 coding DNA: TGTGCCTGGAGAAACCAGGGTTTGGCCTATGGCTACACCTTC. Translation gives CAWRNQGLAYGYTF. Drawing the rest from reference TRBV30 and TRBJ1-2, the complete variable domain is SQTIHQWPATLVQPVGSPLSLECTVEGTSNPNLYWYRQAAGRGLQLLFYSVGIGQISSEVPQNLSASRPQDRQFILSSKKLLLSDSGFYLCAWRNQGLAYGYTFGSGTRLTVV.

The chain joins TRBV11-3 to TRBJ2-7, with D unclear. Per the germline V gene, CDR1 is SGHNT and CDR2 is YENEEA. V was clipped by 4 bases and J by 7 bases, with 11 bases between them. The CDR3 totals 12 residues. CDR3 amino acids: CASSSELGEQYF. The CDR3 nucleotides read TGTGCCAGCAGCTCAGAGCTGGGGGAGCAGTACTTC.

Only one count was recorded for this clone. This sequence joins TRBV6-1 and TRBJ1-5; D not certain. Germline V gene data show CDR1 as MNHNS and CDR2 as SASEGT. The CDR3 length is 13 residues. The V end lost 4 bases, the J end lost 7 bases, and 11 bases lay between the germline ends. The CDR3 spells CASSVSVLQPQHF. In DNA, the CDR3 is TGTGCCAGCAGTGTCTCAGTACTACAGCCCCAGCATTTT.

V gene TRBV6-5 combines with J gene TRBJ2-3; D remains unclear. Germline V gene sequence: CDR1 MNHEY, CDR2 SVGAGI. V lost 8 bases, J lost 0 bases, and 15 bases lay in between. CDR3 size: 15 residues. The CDR3 loop reads CASAHPFPSTDTQYF. In DNA form, the CDR3 reads TGTGCCAGCGCCCACCCCTTTCCTAGCACAGATACGCAGTATTTT.

The CDR3 loop is CASSSDRAPSGANVLTF. CDR3 coding DNA: TGTGCCAGCAGCTCGGACAGGGCCCCCTCTGGGGCCAACGTCCTGACTTTC. The chain is built from TRBV7-2 and TRBJ2-6; 8 nucleotides line up with TRBD1. The CDR3 loop spans 17 amino acids. Losses at the gene ends were 4 bases for V and 0 bases for J; bases not matched to a gene: 5. Germline V gene data show CDR1 as SGHTA and CDR2 as FQGNSA.

This clone was seen more than once but under ten times. This chain links TRBV19 with TRBJ2-7; a possible D gene is TRBD1 (5 bases). CDR1 LNHDA and CDR2 SQIVND come from the germline V gene (reference sequence). The CDR3 loop spans 14 amino acids. V was clipped by 5 bases and J by 3 bases, with 14 bases between them. DNA of the CDR3: TGTGCCAGTAGTTCCAGGGTTGGAGTCTACGAGCAGTACTTC. This gives the protein CASSSRVGVYEQYF.

The genes are TRBV6-1 and TRBJ2-1; a possible D gene is TRBD2 (6 bases). V was pared by 2 bases and J by 0 bases, with 11 bases between. The CDR3 is made up of 16 amino acids. CDR1 and CDR2 (germline): MNHNS, SASEGT. CDR3 bases: TGTGCCAGCAGTGAAAGCGGGCTCCACTCCTACAATGAGCAGTTCTTC. Translation: CASSESGLHSYNEQFF.

The rearrangement links TRBV18 to TRBJ2-1; weak D call: TRBD1 (6 bases). Deletions cut 4 bases from V and 0 bases from J, with 13 bases between. The V gene's germline CDR1 is KGHSH and CDR2 LQKENI. The CDR3 extends over 16 amino acids. The CDR3, as DNA: TGTGCCAGCTCACTCCAGGGGCCGAGCTCCTACAATGAGCAGTTCTTC. Translated, it gives CASSLQGPSSYNEQFF.

This rearrangement joins TRBV15 to TRBJ2-7, with 7 bases that match TRBD1. Germline lookup yields CDR1 LNHNV and CDR2 YYDKDF (reference sequence). The J segment lost 2 bases and the V segment lost 1 base, leaving 2 bases of the junction unmatched. The CDR3 is 14 residues long. CDR3 DNA: TGTGCCACCAGCAGAGGACAGGGCCCCTACGAGCAGTACTTC. This encodes CATSRGQGPYEQYF.

A word on this clone: Other DNA variants within this sample encode the same CDR3. The rearrangement links TRBV7-9 to TRBJ1-5; D not certain. CDR1 and CDR2 (germline): SEHNR, FQNEAQ (reference sequence). V lost 1 base and J 7 bases, leaving 5 bases between the germline ends. The CDR3 totals 12 residues. CDR3: CASSLVGQPQHF. The DNA of the CDR3 is TGTGCCAGCAGCTTAGTCGGACAGCCCCAGCATTTT.

The V and J genes are TRBV7-9 and TRBJ1-4, with 7 bases lining up with TRBD1. Per the germline V gene, CDR1 is SEHNR and CDR2 is FQNEAQ (reference sequence). The CDR3 runs to 18 residues. J was trimmed by 7 bases and V by 1 base; bases with no gene match: 15. CDR3 in DNA: TGTGCCAGCAGCTTAGTTGGGACAGAGGGGGCCCGGGCTGAAAAACTGTTTTTT. Amino acid sequence: CASSLVGTEGARAEKLFF.

This clone was picked up one time. This chain joins TRBV12-2 and TRBJ1-2. TRBV12-2 is given as a pseudogene. There are 10 residues in the CDR3. As DNA, the CDR3 is TGTGCAAGTAGTAACTATGGCTACACCTTC. Its translation is CASSNYGYTF.

This clone was recorded only once. Other nucleotide sequences in the sample specify the same CDR3. The chain recombines TRBV2 with TRBJ1-2; 7 nucleotides agree with TRBD1. The V and J ends lost 1 base and 4 bases, in that order; junction bases with no gene match: 3. In germline, CDR1 is SNHLY, CDR2 FYNNEI. There are 14 residues in the CDR3. The CDR3, as DNA: TGTGCCAGCAGTGAAGAGGGGGCGGGCTATGGCTACACCTTC. Protein: CASSEEGAGYGYTF. Looking up the rest from reference TRBV2 and TRBJ1-2 gives the full variable domain: EPEVTQTPSHQVTQMGQEVILRCVPISNHLYFYWYRQILGQKVEFLVSFYNNEISEKSEIFDDQFSVERPDGSNFTLKIRSTKLEDSAMYFCASSEEGAGYGYTFGSGTRLTVV.

The CDR3 nucleotides read TGTGCCAGCAGTGATTTGGGACTGGGGCGGTACGAGCAGTACTTC. This gives the protein CASSDLGLGRYEQYF. The chain combines TRBV2 with TRBJ2-7; D is perhaps TRBD2 (6 bases). Germline V CDR1 and CDR2: SNHLY, FYNNEI. The CDR3 totals 15 residues. The V gene lost 3 bases and the J gene lost 4 bases, with 16 bases spanning the gap. Using reference TRBV2 and TRBJ2-7 for the parts outside the CDR3, the full variable domain is EPEVTQTPSHQVTQMGQEVILRCVPISNHLYFYWYRQILGQKVEFLVSFYNNEISEKSEIFDDQFSVERPDGSNFTLKIRSTKLEDSAMYFCASSDLGLGRYEQYFGPGTRLTVT.

Note on this clone: Other DNA sequences from this sample encode an identical CDR3 as well. The V and J genes are TRBV7-2 and TRBJ2-7; 9 nucleotides agree with TRBD1. V shed 1 base, J shed 4 bases, and the junction held 5 bases outside the gene matches. CDR1 is SGHTA, CDR2 FQGNSA, per germline. There are 15 residues in the CDR3. CDR3 region: CASSLEGTGIYEQYF. In nucleotides, the CDR3 is TGTGCCAGCAGCTTAGAAGGGACAGGGATTTACGAGCAGTACTTC. The variable domain in full, with the rest retrieved from reference TRBV7-2 and TRBJ2-7, is GAGVSQSPSNKVTEKGKDVELRCDPISGHTALYWYRQSLGQGLEFLIYFQGNSAPDKSGLPSDRFSAERTGGSVSTLTIQRTQQEDSAVYLCASSLEGTGIYEQYFGPGTRLTVT.

The rearrangement joins TRBV19 to TRBJ1-5; D gene unclear. This CDR3 is 14 amino acids long. Trimming pared 6 bases from V and 2 bases from J, leaving 11 bases between. The germline V gene encodes CDR1 LNHDA and CDR2 SQIVND (reference sequence). This CDR3 reads CASRYVGGNQPQHF. The DNA of the CDR3 is TGTGCCAGTAGGTACGTTGGGGGCAATCAGCCCCAGCATTTT.

The chain links TRBV30 to TRBJ1-2; D uncertain. This CDR3 contains 11 residues. CDR1 GTSNPN and CDR2 SVGIG come from the germline V gene (reference sequence). V was pared by 0 bases and J by 6 bases, with 5 bases between. The CDR3 spells CAWSVLDGYTF. Written as DNA, the CDR3 is TGTGCCTGGAGTGTACTCGATGGCTACACCTTC.

This clone showed up just once. The chain links TRBV6-1 to TRBJ1-5; D not certain. V lost 6 bases and J 4 bases, leaving 10 bases between the germline ends. CDR1 MNHNS and CDR2 SASEGT come from the germline V gene. The CDR3 extends over 13 amino acids. CDR3 region: CASSTFGNQPQHF. DNA of the CDR3: TGTGCCAGCAGCACGTTTGGTAATCAGCCCCAGCATTTT.

The chain couples TRBV7-2 to TRBJ1-2; the D is unclear. The germline gives CDR1 SGHTA, CDR2 FQGNSA. The CDR3 runs 15 residues. The V end lost 1 base, the J end lost 3 bases, and 12 bases lay between the germline ends. The CDR3 DNA sequence: TGTGCCAGCAGCTTAGAAGCGATTAGGGACTATGGCTACACCTTC. Translation: CASSLEAIRDYGYTF.

The chain recombines TRBV2 with TRBJ1-3; D call uncertain. The CDR3 has 13 residues. The V gene's germline CDR1 is SNHLY and CDR2 FYNNEI. The V gene lost 0 bases and the J gene lost 9 bases, with 9 bases spanning the gap. This CDR3 is CASSEASVGTIYF. In nucleotides, the CDR3 is TGTGCCAGCAGTGAAGCTTCGGTAGGCACCATATATTTT.